Listed here are 19 T cell receptor beta chains from one sample, sequenced in a study of cytomegalovirus exposure and HLA in healthy donors. 60 Vbeta and 13 Jbeta primers were used in PCR. Repertoires were generated with immunoSEQ multiplex PCR, while TCRdb's copy carries only in-frame clones and drops some. Here the sample spans about 120,000 clones, 81% being singletons. The sequencing sample was made of PBMCs. The receptors were gathered from a man aged 40-49 years in good health and CMV-seronegative.

The CDR3 protein is CASSPQDRGNIQYF. CDR3 DNA: TGTGCCAGCAGCCCACAGGACAGGGGAAACATTCAGTACTTC. The gene calls are TRBV9 and TRBJ2-4, with 9 bases fitting TRBD1. Looked up from germline, CDR1 is SGDLS and CDR2 is YYNGEE. The CDR3 has 14 amino acids. V shed 4 bases, J shed 6 bases, and the junction held 5 bases outside the gene matches.

This chain connects TRBV18 to TRBJ1-1; TRBD1 is a possible D gene (5 bases). Deletions cut 5 bases from V and 1 base from J, with 11 bases between. Germline V gives CDR1 KGHSH, CDR2 LQKENI. The CDR3 loop spans 14 amino acids. The CDR3 DNA reads TGTGCCAGCTCAACACAGGAGCAGAACACTGAAGCTTTCTTT. Translating it yields CASSTQEQNTEAFF.

This chain joins TRBV2 and TRBJ2-5, with 10 bases that match TRBD2. Germline CDR1 is SNHLY and CDR2 is FYNNEI. V shed 4 bases, J shed 1 base, and the junction held 6 bases outside the gene matches. The CDR3 covers 16 residues. Here the CDR3 DNA reads TGTGCCAGCAGTGTTTTTAGCGGGGGGCCCCAAGAGACCCAGTACTTC. This encodes CASSVFSGGPQETQYF.

The V gene is TRBV18, the J gene TRBJ1-3, with D tentatively TRBD1 (5 bases). CDR1 KGHSH and CDR2 LQKENI come from the germline V gene. CDR3 length: 14 residues. V lost 5 bases, J lost 0 bases, and 8 bases lay in between. In nucleotides, the CDR3 is TGTGCCAGCTCAGGGGGGGACTCTGGAAACACCATATATTTT. As protein: CASSGGDSGNTIYF.

The rearrangement joins TRBV16 to TRBJ2-7; the D gene is possibly TRBD1 (6 bases). This CDR3 region has 13 residues. CDR1 and CDR2 (germline): KGHSY, FQNENV. The V end was cut by 3 bases, the J end by 7 bases, with 13 bases between. Written as DNA, the CDR3 is TGTGCCAGCAGCCAGCGTGGGCAGGGGGAGCAGTACTTC. This gives the protein CASSQRGQGEQYF.

The genes are TRBV4-3 and TRBJ2-1; 10 nucleotides match TRBD2. The J segment lost 9 bases and the V segment lost 2 bases, leaving 13 bases of the junction unmatched. CDR3 length: 17 amino acids. Germline V gene data show CDR1 as LGHNA and CDR2 as YSLEER. Here the CDR3 reads CASSQRPSSGGASEQFF. Written as DNA, the CDR3 is TGCGCCAGCAGCCAACGCCCCTCGAGCGGGGGGGCGAGTGAGCAGTTCTTC.

The rearrangement links TRBV4-2 to TRBJ2-7; TRBD2 might be the D (6 bases). There are 15 residues in the CDR3. Trimming cost V 1 base and J 6 bases, with 16 bases left between them. Germline assignment: CDR1 LGHNA and CDR2 YNFKEQ. This chain's CDR3 is CASSQATGDPGEQYF. DNA for the CDR3: TGTGCCAGCAGCCAAGCCACGGGGGATCCGGGCGAGCAGTACTTC.

This clone appeared a single time. V is TRBV6-5 and J is TRBJ1-2, with D maybe TRBD1 (6 bases). The CDR3 runs 13 residues. Trimming pared 4 bases from V and 8 bases from J, leaving 14 bases between. Germline CDR1 reads MNHEY; CDR2 reads SVGAGI. CDR3 in DNA: TGTGCCAGCAGTTCCACAGGGAGAAGGGGCTACACCTTC. Its translation: CASSSTGRRGYTF.

This clone has more than one count but fewer than ten. The chain employs TRBV12-5 and TRBJ2-5, with TRBD2 as a possible D gene (6 bases). V lost 5 bases and J 4 bases, leaving 17 bases between the germline ends. The germline V gene encodes CDR1 LGHNT and CDR2 FRNRAP. The CDR3 has 15 residues. The CDR3 region is CASGPQPAGLETQYF. DNA of the CDR3: TGTGCTAGTGGTCCCCAGCCGGCGGGATTAGAGACCCAGTACTTC.

This clone was picked up a small number of times. The chain uses TRBV7-3 and TRBJ2-2; 10 bases are shared with TRBD2. This CDR3 has 17 amino acids. Germline lookup yields CDR1 SGHTA and CDR2 FQGTGA. V shed 2 bases, J shed 5 bases, and the junction held 8 bases outside the gene matches. CDR3 nucleotide sequence: TGTGCCAGCAGCTTATCCCCTAGCGGGAGAGGGACCGGGGAGCTGTTTTTT. As protein: CASSLSPSGRGTGELFF.

A few counts support this clone. V and J are TRBV25-1 and TRBJ1-2, with no clear D. V was pared by 2 bases and J by 4 bases, with 8 bases between. From germline, CDR1 is MGHDK and CDR2 SYGVNS. This CDR3 is 13 amino acids long. CDR3 loop: CASSETRSYGYTF. In DNA form, the CDR3 reads TGTGCCAGCAGTGAAACTAGGAGCTATGGCTACACCTTC.

V and J are TRBV19 and TRBJ2-1; D possibly corresponds to TRBD1 (7 bases). The V end lost 6 bases, the J end lost 10 bases, and 19 bases lay between the germline ends. The germline CDR1 and CDR2 sequences are LNHDA and SQIVND (reference sequence). The CDR3 spans 14 residues. For the CDR3, the DNA is TGTGCCAGTAGAGAAATATTCAGGGGGGTCGAGCAGTTCTTC. Protein: CASREIFRGVEQFF.

Points on this clone: Mismatch with germline at one junction end may stem from a read error. The chain is built from TRBV5-1 and TRBJ2-6, with a tentative D call TRBD1 (5 bases). The CDR3 extends over 16 amino acids. The V gene's germline CDR1 is SGHRS and CDR2 YFSETQ. This CDR3 is CASSLEQNSGANGLTF. The CDR3 DNA sequence: TGCGCCAGCAGCTTGGAACAGAACTCTGGGGCCAACGGCCTGACTTTC.

The chain has TRBV27 and TRBJ1-2; D is ambiguous. The V gene's germline CDR1 is MNHEY and CDR2 SMNVEV (reference sequence). The CDR3 has 13 amino acids. V was cut by 8 bases and J by 8 bases, with 18 bases left in between. The CDR3 loop reads CASGSKVHAGYTF. As DNA, the CDR3 is TGTGCCAGCGGGAGTAAGGTTCACGCCGGCTACACCTTC.

Comments on this clone: One junction end does not reproduce the germline sequence, and a read error may be involved. The same CDR3 also results from other DNA sequences found in this sample. This sequence joins TRBV4-3 and TRBJ2-6; a weak D match, TRBD1 (5 bases). This CDR3 is 16 amino acids long. Germline assignment: CDR1 LGHNA and CDR2 YSLEER. CDR3 coding DNA: TGCGCCAGCAGCCAAGATTCCGGGTCTGGGGCCAACGGCCTGACTTTC. Its translation is CASSQDSGSGANGLTF.

This clone has only a few counts. The CDR3 is CASSKTGGAGANVLTF. The CDR3 bases are TGTGCCAGCAGCAAAACAGGGGGCGCTGGGGCCAACGTCCTGACTTTC. V gene TRBV7-3 combines with J gene TRBJ2-6; the match to TRBD1 covers 9 bases. In germline, CDR1 is SGHTA, CDR2 FQGTGA. The CDR3 is 16 residues long. V lost 5 bases to trimming and J lost 2 bases; unmatched junction nucleotides: 4.

The chain employs TRBV4-2 and TRBJ1-1, with 7 bases aligning to TRBD1. There are 15 residues in the CDR3. CDR1 is LGHNA, CDR2 YNFKEQ, per germline. The ends lost 2 bases at V and 2 bases at J; junction bases unmatched: 5. DNA of the CDR3: TGTGCCAGCAGCCAACGGGACAGCGAAAACACTGAAGCTTTCTTT. It codes for CASSQRDSENTEAFF.

The chain combines TRBV11-2 with TRBJ1-1; D is ambiguous. With 5 bases removed from V and 4 bases from J, the gap between germline ends came to 11 bases. Germline V CDR1 and CDR2: SGHAT, FQNNGV. The CDR3 runs 13 residues. The CDR3 region has the DNA TGTGCCAGCAGCCGACAAGAGGGCACTGAAGCTTTCTTT. Its translation: CASSRQEGTEAFF.

The chain joins TRBV29-1 to TRBJ1-2; possibly TRBD1 for D (5 bases). Trimming left V 2 bases short and J 7 bases short, with 14 bases between. CDR3 length: 13 residues. Germline CDR1 reads SQVTM; CDR2 reads ANQGSEA. CDR3 sequence (DNA): TGCAGCGTTGAAAATCCAGGGTTTGGTGGCTACACCTTC. Translating gives CSVENPGFGGYTF.